This passage covers 22 T cell receptor beta chains from one sample sequenced in a study of cytotoxic CD8 clonotypes in ibrutinib-treated CLL. Method: immunoSEQ multiplex PCR; TCRdb's copy keeps in-frame clones and lacks some. The repertoire has 110,000 to 150,000 clones, more than 75% of them found once; the top ten carry about 5%. Here the sequenced sample was PBMCs, taken after 24 months of ibrutinib treatment. Receptors originate from a human donor with chronic lymphocytic leukemia.

The chain uses TRBV9 and TRBJ1-1; D remains ambiguous. Between the trimmed V and J ends, which lost 3 bases and 0 bases, there was a span of 15 bases. There are 16 residues in the CDR3. Germline CDR1 SGDLS, CDR2 YYNGEE. In DNA, the CDR3 is TGTGCCAGCAGCGACCCGTTACATGCCATGAACACTGAAGCTTTCTTT. Its translation is CASSDPLHAMNTEAFF.

The rearrangement uses TRBV28 and TRBJ1-5, with TRBD1 identical over 7 bases. The CDR3 runs to 14 residues. Trimming removed 11 bases from V and 2 bases from J; junction bases left unmatched: 9. Germline V gives CDR1 MDHEN, CDR2 SYDVKM. CDR3 region: CAGNRQGGNQPQHF. The CDR3 DNA reads TGTGCCGGGAATCGACAGGGAGGCAATCAGCCCCAGCATTTT. The entire variable domain, with the rest obtained from reference TRBV28 and TRBJ1-5, is as follows: DVKVTQSSRYLVKRTGEKVFLECVQDMDHENMFWYRQDPGLGLRLIYFSYDVKMKEKGDIPEGYSVSREKKERFSLILESASTNQTSMYLCAGNRQGGNQPQHFGDGTRLSIL.

This chain connects TRBV28 to TRBJ1-2, with 12 bases aligning to TRBD1. In germline, CDR1 is MDHEN, CDR2 SYDVKM. This CDR3 contains 15 residues. Trimming at V came to 6 bases and at J to 4 bases, leaving 6 bases not matched to a gene. The CDR3 nucleotides read TGTGCCAGCAGGCCGGGACAGGGGGCGGGCTATGGCTACACCTTC. Translated, it gives CASRPGQGAGYGYTF.

This clone was recorded a few times. The genes are TRBV19 and TRBJ2-1; no clear D. The length of the CDR3 is 11 residues. Germline assignment: CDR1 LNHDA and CDR2 SQIVND (reference sequence). V lost 3 bases and J 8 bases, leaving 5 bases between the germline ends. CDR3 region: CASSIRDEQFF. The CDR3 DNA reads as TGTGCCAGTAGTATTCGGGATGAGCAGTTCTTC.

The sample holds many counts of this clone. The chain links TRBV28 to TRBJ2-7; 9 nucleotides line up with TRBD1. CDR3 length: 16 residues. The V gene's germline CDR1 is MDHEN and CDR2 SYDVKM. The J segment lost 5 bases and the V segment lost 6 bases, leaving 14 bases of the junction unmatched. The CDR3 loop is CASSAAIWTGVNEQYF. CDR3 bases: TGTGCCAGCAGCGCAGCCATATGGACAGGGGTTAACGAGCAGTACTTC.

The sample holds a few counts of this clone. The chain combines TRBV18 with TRBJ2-3, with a possible D match to TRBD1 (5 bases). The germline CDR1 and CDR2 sequences are KGHSH and LQKENI. V shed 3 bases and J shed 5 bases, with 12 bases lying between them. The CDR3 totals 14 residues. The CDR3 spells CASSPEHRGDTQYF. CDR3 sequence (DNA): TGTGCCAGCTCACCCGAGCATAGGGGAGATACGCAGTATTTT.

V and J are TRBV5-1 and TRBJ1-2; 7 positions agree with TRBD1. The CDR3 has 18 amino acids. From germline, CDR1 is SGHRS and CDR2 YFSETQ. After removal of 0 bases from V and 3 bases from J, the junction contained 14 bases not matched to a gene. The CDR3 sequence is CASSLGPGTATRHYGYTF. In nucleotides, the CDR3 is TGCGCCAGCAGCTTGGGCCCCGGGACAGCAACCCGGCACTATGGCTACACCTTC.

The chain uses TRBV7-8 and TRBJ2-7; 9 nucleotides agree with TRBD1. J was trimmed by 1 base and V by 1 base; bases with no gene match: 8. CDR1 SGHVS and CDR2 FQNEAQ come from the germline V gene. The CDR3 sequence is 17 residues long. CDR3 coding DNA: TGTGCCAGCAGCTTAGGTTTGGGACAGGGCACGTCCTACGAGCAGTACTTC. As protein: CASSLGLGQGTSYEQYF.

The CDR3 DNA sequence: TGTGCCAGCTCACCCGGGACAGGGCGGGAGACCCAGTACTTC. This encodes CASSPGTGRETQYF. This chain links TRBV18 with TRBJ2-5; 9 nucleotides align to TRBD1. The CDR3 spans 14 residues. Germline loops: CDR1 KGHSH, CDR2 LQKENI. With 3 bases clipped from V and 5 bases from J, the junction kept 4 bases outside the gene matches.

V and J are TRBV20-1 and TRBJ1-4; tentatively, D is TRBD1 (5 bases). This CDR3 contains 11 residues. CDR1 DFQATT and CDR2 SNEGSKA come from the germline V gene (reference sequence). The CDR3 spells CSPRGVEKLFF. The DNA of the CDR3 is TGCAGCCCCCGGGGGGTGGAAAAACTGTTTTTT.

CDR3: CASSPGQGVDTQYF. Here the CDR3 DNA reads TGTGCCAGCTCACCGGGACAGGGGGTGGATACGCAGTATTTT. The chain joins TRBV18 to TRBJ2-3, with 11 bases aligning to TRBD1. This CDR3 has 14 amino acids. Looked up from germline, CDR1 is KGHSH and CDR2 is LQKENI. Unmatched junction bases numbered 2, after V lost 3 bases and J lost 6 bases.

This chain connects TRBV10-3 to TRBJ1-4; 9 bases agree with TRBD1. Germline assignment: CDR1 ENHRY and CDR2 SYGVKD. CDR3 length equals 15 residues. Germline trimming cut 3 bases from V and 7 bases from J; bases unmatched to any gene: 6. DNA of the CDR3: TGTGCCATCAGTGACCCGGGACAGGGTGGTGAAAAACTGTTTTTT. It is translated as CAISDPGQGGEKLFF.

This clone was counted at least ten times. The rearrangement uses TRBV30 and TRBJ1-4; maybe TRBD1 (5 bases). The CDR3 totals 15 residues. Between the trimmed V and J ends, which lost 4 bases and 1 base, there was a span of 13 bases. Germline assignment: CDR1 GTSNPN and CDR2 SVGIG (reference sequence). CDR3 DNA sequence: TGTGCCTGGACCCTAATGGGGCAAACTAATGAAAAACTGTTTTTT. Its protein is CAWTLMGQTNEKLFF.

J is TRBJ2-3 and V is TRBV5-4; TRBD2 matches 7 bases. This CDR3 has 16 amino acids. J lost 1 base, V lost 0 bases, and 5 bases had no gene match. In germline, CDR1 is SGHNT, CDR2 YYREEE (reference sequence). The CDR3 nucleotides are TGTGCCAGCAGCTTGGGCGGGCTAGCGGGCACAGATACGCAGTATTTT. Protein product: CASSLGGLAGTDTQYF.

This chain links TRBV11-3 with TRBJ2-5; D remains ambiguous. V was cut by 5 bases and J by 2 bases, with 12 bases left in between. The CDR3 consists of 14 residues. Germline assignment: CDR1 SGHNT and CDR2 YENEEA. The CDR3 is CASSPGGPQETQYF. CDR3 sequence (DNA): TGTGCCAGCAGCCCAGGTGGGCCTCAAGAGACCCAGTACTTC.

In DNA form, the CDR3 reads TGTGCCAGCAGTGAGGGACAGGGTATCAATCAGCCCCAGCATTTT. It is translated as CASSEGQGINQPQHF. The chain is built from TRBV6-6 and TRBJ1-5; 9 bases fit TRBD1. Unmatched junction bases numbered 5, after V lost 5 bases and J lost 3 bases. Germline V lookup: CDR1 MNHNY, CDR2 SVGAGI (reference sequence). This CDR3 has 15 amino acids.

The V gene is TRBV27, the J gene TRBJ1-5; no clear D. Germline-derived CDR1 and CDR2 are MNHEY and SMNVEV (reference sequence). The CDR3 has 14 amino acids. Trimming cost V 5 bases and J 1 base, with 9 bases left between them. The CDR3 sequence: CASSPAWSNQPQHF. For the CDR3, the DNA is TGTGCCAGCAGTCCAGCGTGGAGCAATCAGCCCCAGCATTTT.

V and J are TRBV6-1 and TRBJ2-3; D is tentatively TRBD1 or TRBD2 (5 bases each). Germline CDR1 MNHNS, CDR2 SASEGT. The V gene lost 6 bases and the J gene lost 6 bases, with 10 bases spanning the gap. The CDR3 spans 12 residues. The CDR3 region is CASSLREDTQYF. In DNA form, the CDR3 reads TGTGCCAGCAGCCTCAGGGAGGATACGCAGTATTTT.

The chain links TRBV6-5 to TRBJ1-5, with a weak D call TRBD1 (5 bases). The CDR3 totals 15 residues. The germline V gene encodes CDR1 MNHEY and CDR2 SVGAGI. V gave up 2 bases and J gave up 1 base, with 9 bases separating them. As DNA, the CDR3 is TGTGCCAGCAGTTACGGGGGGGTGAGCAATCAGCCCCAGCATTTT. Amino acids: CASSYGGVSNQPQHF.

V and J are TRBV7-2 and TRBJ2-7, with no clear D. The CDR3 is made up of 12 amino acids. V dropped 0 bases and J dropped 6 bases, with 6 bases sitting between them. Germline lookup yields CDR1 SGHTA and CDR2 FQGNSA. The chain's CDR3 is CASSLAGREQYF. The DNA for the CDR3 is TGTGCCAGCAGCTTAGCGGGCCGCGAGCAGTACTTC. The full variable domain, completed using reference TRBV7-2 and TRBJ2-7, is GAGVSQSPSNKVTEKGKDVELRCDPISGHTALYWYRQSLGQGLEFLIYFQGNSAPDKSGLPSDRFSAERTGGSVSTLTIQRTQQEDSAVYLCASSLAGREQYFGPGTRLTVT.

The chain combines TRBV29-1 with TRBJ2-7; D remains ambiguous. This CDR3 contains 12 residues. Germline V gene lookup returns CDR1 SQVTM and CDR2 ANQGSEA. The germline V and J ends were trimmed by 5 bases and 4 bases, with 12 bases remaining between them. CDR3 sequence: CSVRVRDYEQYF. The CDR3 region has the DNA TGCAGCGTTCGTGTCAGAGATTACGAGCAGTACTTC.

The chain employs TRBV5-1 and TRBJ2-1; D is undetermined. V shed 2 bases and J shed 8 bases, with 8 bases lying between them. Germline V lookup: CDR1 SGHRS, CDR2 YFSETQ. The CDR3 extends over 12 amino acids. The CDR3 DNA is TGCGCCAGCAGCTTTCGGGTTGATGAGCAGTTCTTC. Its protein product is CASSFRVDEQFF.